This T cell receptor (beta chain) was captured by sequencing in a study of CD8+CD57+ T cells in acquired aplastic anemia. Study details: Each DNA sample taken from sorted CD4+ and CD8+ cells came to about 3.2 ug on average. Read counts for CD4+ cells (from healthy donors) averaged about 10.8 million. Study-level findings and limits: Patients did not significantly differ from controls in CD8+ Simpson's diversity. Common to patients and controls were twenty-nine CD8+ CDR3 sequences.

TCR beta VDJ and CDR3 profiles were obtained from a genomic DNA template. TCRdb reanalysed the reads using MiXCR and keeps one entry per CDR3 protein. The sample consists of tens of thousands of distinct CDR3 sequences, about half of them appearing once. Trimming cost V 2 bases and J 7 bases, with 10 bases left between them. Germline CDR1 KGHDR, CDR2 SFDVKD. CDR3 length: 14 residues. As concerns this clonotype: Its antigen is undetermined.

Sequencing was performed on sorted CD4+, CD8+, or CD8+CD57+ T cells (not recorded which) from PBMCs. The TCR sequence derives from a human donor in good health, serving as a control. The V gene is TRBV24-1, the J gene TRBJ2-2; D is perhaps TRBD1 (5 bases). The CDR3 DNA is TGTGCCACCAGTGATTCACAGGTTAACGGGGAGCTGTTTTTT. This sequence encodes CATSDSQVNGELFF.